Included here is one T cell receptor (beta chain) sequence, with context. The protocol was immunoSEQ multiplex PCR, while the TCRdb copy is restricted to in-frame clones and leaves out a portion. Here the sample spans some 29,000 clones, approximately 80% being singletons. This sample is part of a study of blood T cell repertoires in COVID-19. Whole-study context: Researchers got acute and convalescent COVID-19 samples from the United States, Italy and Spain.

The sequenced sample consisted of peripheral blood. The receptor's source is a woman aged 70-85 years with acute or convalescent COVID-19.

The CDR3 nucleotides read TGTGCCAGCAGCCCCCGGGGGGGCAATCAGCCCCAGCATTTT. It yields the protein CASSPRGGNQPQHF. The rearrangement uses TRBV4-2 and TRBJ1-5; D may be TRBD1 (5 bases). V was shortened by 4 bases and J by 2 bases, with 9 bases between the two germline ends. Germline V gene lookup returns CDR1 LGHNA and CDR2 YNFKEQ. The CDR3 spans 14 residues.